This TCR beta chain was profiled in a study of T cell responses to AZD1222 COVID-19 vaccine (dated by TCRdb to the early 2020s). Looking at the study overall: AZD1222 recipients given second doses at about 4 weeks or at about 12 weeks were pooled, since spike-specific TCR depth and breadth were not found to differ between the two schedules. TCR sequencing covered roughly 230 trial participants: 200 to 210 given two doses of AZD1222 and approximately 25 given two doses of MenACWY control vaccine. Trial participants were enrolled by age into 18-55, 56-69 and 70-plus year subgroups, with around 150, 28 and 57 TCR-sequenced participants respectively. General findings and caveats noted by the study authors: In the small 56-69-year group, the increase in depth fell short of significance, most likely because of low power. After two AZD1222 doses, both the breadth and the depth of spike-specific TCRs were significantly higher than at day 0 and than in MenACWY recipients. Reportedly, almost half of the unique spike-specific TCRs recognized epitopes lying outside the regions that are mutated in the B.1.351 and B.1.1.7 variants. Participants were mostly white British, with more females than males. The authors suggested clonal diversity may have been underestimated. The whole spike protein was spanned by vaccine-associated CD4 TCRs, and dominant responses were seen in regions 160-218 and 743-854. Because no day 14 peak-response samples were available, the repertoires could be characterized only after the peak T cell response. Conclusions about previously exposed vaccinees are limited, since just a handful of AZD1222 recipients were seropositive for SARS-CoV-2 at baseline.

Per the publication, the time point label means: baseline before first vaccination. Samples from vaccinated people were obtained from the UK trials COV001 and COV002, which included a single-blind randomized controlled phase 2/3 trial of AZD1222 (ChAdOx1 nCoV-19) in healthy adults. Trial participant PBMC samples were collected at day 0 and day 28 after the second dose for TCRbeta chain sequencing. The CDR3 goes from the cysteine to the phenylalanine over 14 residues. This entry keeps only the CDR3 DNA: 42 bases, framed from base 1. The junction shows trimming of 3 bases on V and 11 bases on J, plus 17 bases between the germline ends. Taken from the germline V gene (reference sequence), the CDR1 and CDR2 loops are LNHDA and SQIVND. For this clone: What this receptor recognizes is not known. No base quality values were provided; no much bigger clone lies one nucleotide off.

The CDR3 regions of human TCRbeta chains were analyzed by immunosequencing. Per the source publication's procedure: Repertoire TCRs were matched against a reference library of SARS-CoV-2-specific TCRs generated with the MIRA antigen-specificity platform. Breadth was defined as the fraction of unique TCRs that were SARS-CoV-2-associated. Depth was defined as the fraction of total T cells that were SARS-CoV-2-associated. Using the MIRA data, every spike-specific TCR was mapped to the spike region that the TCR reacted to and assigned to either a CD4 or a CD8 class. Log10-transformed breadth and depth values were compared by one-way ANOVA with Sidak's multiple comparisons tests. TCRdb retrieved this table from immuneACCESS and kept in-frame rearrangements only. Not all clones are present; in checked studies, unresolved V genes account for under half, and no reason is known for the remainder. The D gene and trimming were derived from the DNA, and the V and J assignments and clone size from that table. This sample comprises about 140,000 clones, around 90% of them detected only once. The top ten constitute 5.5% of the sample.

Recombination linked TRBV19 to TRBJ2-4; the D gene could be TRBD1 or TRBD2, each one agreeing over 5 bases. The sequence was obtained from an adult in good health. The sequences come from peripheral blood, collected on day 0 of AZD1222 vaccination. The CDR3 sequence is CASSIRGAVGVQYF. Read as DNA, the sequence is TGTGCCAGTAGTATTCGAGGGGCGGTAGGCGTTCAGTACTTC. With all but the CDR3 taken from the reference TRBV19 and TRBJ2-4 genes, the full variable domain is: DGGITQSPKYLFRKEGQNVTLSCEQNLNHDAMYWYRQDPGQGLRLIYYSQIVNDFQKGDIAEGYSVSREKKESFPLTVTSAQKNPTAFYLCASSIRGAVGVQYFGAGTRLSVL.